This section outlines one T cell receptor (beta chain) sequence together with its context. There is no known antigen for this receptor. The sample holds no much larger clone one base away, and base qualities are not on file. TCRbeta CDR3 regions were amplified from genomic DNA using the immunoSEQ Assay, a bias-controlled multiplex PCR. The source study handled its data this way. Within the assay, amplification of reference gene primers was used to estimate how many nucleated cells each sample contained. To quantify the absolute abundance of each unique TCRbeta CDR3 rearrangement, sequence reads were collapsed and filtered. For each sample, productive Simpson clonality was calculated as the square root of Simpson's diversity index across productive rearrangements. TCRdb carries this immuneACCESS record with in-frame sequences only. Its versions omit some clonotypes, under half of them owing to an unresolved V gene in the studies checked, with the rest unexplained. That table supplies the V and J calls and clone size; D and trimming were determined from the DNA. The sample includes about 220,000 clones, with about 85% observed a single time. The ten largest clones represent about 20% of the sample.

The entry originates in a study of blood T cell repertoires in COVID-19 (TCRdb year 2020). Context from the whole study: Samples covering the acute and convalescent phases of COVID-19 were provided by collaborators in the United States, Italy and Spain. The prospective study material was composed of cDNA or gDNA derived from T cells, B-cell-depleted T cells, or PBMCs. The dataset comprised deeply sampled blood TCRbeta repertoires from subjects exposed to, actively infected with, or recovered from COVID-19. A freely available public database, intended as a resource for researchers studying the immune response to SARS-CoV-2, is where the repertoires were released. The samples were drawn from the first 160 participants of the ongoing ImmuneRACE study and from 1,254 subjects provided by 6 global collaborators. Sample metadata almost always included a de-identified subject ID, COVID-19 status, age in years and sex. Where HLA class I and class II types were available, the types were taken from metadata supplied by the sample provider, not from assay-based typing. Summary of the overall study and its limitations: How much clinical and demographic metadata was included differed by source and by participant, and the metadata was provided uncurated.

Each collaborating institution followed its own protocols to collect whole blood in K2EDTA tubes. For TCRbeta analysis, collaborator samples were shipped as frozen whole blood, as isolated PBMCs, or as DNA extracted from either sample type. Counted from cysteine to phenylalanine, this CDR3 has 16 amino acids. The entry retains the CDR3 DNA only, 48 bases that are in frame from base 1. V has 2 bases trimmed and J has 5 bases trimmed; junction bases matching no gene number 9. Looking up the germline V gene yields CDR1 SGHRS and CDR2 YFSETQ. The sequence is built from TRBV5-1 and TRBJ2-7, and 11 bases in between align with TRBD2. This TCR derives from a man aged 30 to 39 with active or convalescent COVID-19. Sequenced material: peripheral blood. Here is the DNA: TGCGCCAGCAGCTTAGGACTAGCGGGTCTTAGCAACGAGCAGTACTTC. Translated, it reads CASSLGLAGLSNEQYF.